The T cell receptor beta chain described here comes from a study of blood T cells in healthy people across ages. The length of the CDR3 is 15 residues. Germline V gives CDR1 GTSNPN, CDR2 SVGIG (reference sequence). V was pared by 4 bases and J by 0 bases, with 14 bases between. Alongside a J-beta primer mix, a sample-barcoded 5' primer served in a second PCR lasting about 6 to 11 cycles. TCRdb redid the calling of the 5' RACE reads with MiXCR, one entry per CDR3 protein. Of about 810,000 distinct CDR3 sequences listed, 35% to 40% are singletons. Material for sequencing was blood. This clonotype originated in a man aged 18 to 35 in good health. The V call is TRBV30, the J call TRBJ2-3; tentatively, D is TRBD1 (6 bases). This CDR3 is CAWNGRGGSTDTQYF. The CDR3 nucleotides read TGTGCCTGGAATGGACGAGGGGGAAGCACAGATACGCAGTATTTT.